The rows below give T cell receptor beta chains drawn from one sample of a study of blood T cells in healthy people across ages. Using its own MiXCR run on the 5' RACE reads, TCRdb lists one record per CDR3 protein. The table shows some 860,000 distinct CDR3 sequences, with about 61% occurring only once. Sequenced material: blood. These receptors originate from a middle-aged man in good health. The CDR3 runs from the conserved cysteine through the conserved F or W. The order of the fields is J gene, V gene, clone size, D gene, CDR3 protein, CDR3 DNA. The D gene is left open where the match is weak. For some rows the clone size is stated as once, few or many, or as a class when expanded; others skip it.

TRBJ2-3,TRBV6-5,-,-,CASSYSGARIDTQYF,TGTGCCAGCAGTTACTCGGGGGCGCGCATAGATACGCAGTATTTT
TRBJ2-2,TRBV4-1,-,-,CASSPTEAVTGTGELFF,TGCGCCAGCAGCCCCACAGAAGCAGTAACAGGGACCGGGGAGCTGTTTTTT
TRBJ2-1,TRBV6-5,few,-,CASSTSRVEPLFF,TGTGCCAGCAGTACCTCCCGGGTGGAGCCCCTGTTCTTC
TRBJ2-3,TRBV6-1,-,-,CASTFWVEGAADTQYF,TGTGCCAGCACATTCTGGGTGGAGGGGGCGGCAGATACGCAGTATTTT
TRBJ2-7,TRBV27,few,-,CASSLVRVYPDEQYF,TGTGCCAGCAGTTTAGTCCGTGTATATCCGGACGAGCAGTACTTC
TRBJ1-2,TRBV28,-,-,CASTRDGTYGYTF,TGTGCCAGCACCCGAGACGGTACCTATGGCTACACCTTC
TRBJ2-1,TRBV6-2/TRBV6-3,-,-,CASSYSADSYNEQFF,TGTGCCAGCAGTTACTCGGCGGACTCCTACAATGAGCAGTTCTTC
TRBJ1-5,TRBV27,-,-,CASSFAGDQGQPQHF,TGTGCCAGCAGTTTCGCCGGGGATCAGGGACAGCCCCAGCATTTT
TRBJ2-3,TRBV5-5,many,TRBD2,CASSLVPGGSTDTQYF,TGTGCCAGCAGCTTGGTTCCGGGGGGAAGCACAGATACGCAGTATTTT
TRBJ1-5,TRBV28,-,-,CASTASGQPQHF,TGTGCCAGCACCGCGTCCGGTCAGCCCCAGCATTTT
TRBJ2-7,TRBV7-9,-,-,CASSLVRLPGEQYF,TGTGCCAGCAGCTTAGTCAGGTTACCGGGCGAGCAGTACTTC
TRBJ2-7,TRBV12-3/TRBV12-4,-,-,CASRGRSYEQYF,TGTGCCAGCAGAGGACGGAGCTACGAGCAGTACTTC
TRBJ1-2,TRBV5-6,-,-,CASSLGFAGDGYTF,TGTGCCAGCAGCTTGGGGTTCGCAGGTGACGGCTACACCTTC
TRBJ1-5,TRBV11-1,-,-,CASSLANSNQPQHF,TGTGCCAGCAGCTTAGCGAATAGCAATCAGCCCCAGCATTTT
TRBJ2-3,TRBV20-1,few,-,CSALVTDTQYF,TGCAGTGCTCTCGTCACAGATACGCAGTATTTT
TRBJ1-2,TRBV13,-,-,CASTRRESEGYTF,TGTGCCAGCACCCGGCGGGAATCGGAGGGCTACACCTTC
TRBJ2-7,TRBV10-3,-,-,CASSEWIYNEQYF,TGTGCCAGCAGTGAGTGGATATACAATGAGCAGTACTTC
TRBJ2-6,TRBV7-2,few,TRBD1,CASSLTGAAGANVLTF,TGTGCCAGCAGCTTGACAGGGGCGGCTGGGGCCAACGTCCTGACTTTC
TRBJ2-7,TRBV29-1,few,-,CSVGRSSQSVYEQYF,TGCAGCGTTGGGCGGTCGTCCCAATCCGTCTACGAGCAGTACTTC
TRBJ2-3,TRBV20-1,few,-,CSARTSQGGTPDTQYF,TGCAGTGCCCGCACGTCCCAGGGCGGGACCCCAGATACGCAGTATTTT
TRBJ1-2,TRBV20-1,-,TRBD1,CSARREGASRGYTF,TGCAGTGCTAGAAGGGAGGGGGCGTCGCGGGGCTACACCTTC
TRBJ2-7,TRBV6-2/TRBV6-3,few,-,CASGLDTPGAHEQYF,TGTGCCAGCGGACTTGACACCCCGGGGGCCCACGAGCAGTACTTC
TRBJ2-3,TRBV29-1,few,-,CSVRRTGDTQYF,TGCAGCGTTCGGAGAACAGGAGATACGCAGTATTTT
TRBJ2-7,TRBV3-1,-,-,CASSRPGAGYEQYF,TGTGCTAGCAGCCGCCCCGGGGCAGGCTACGAGCAGTACTTC
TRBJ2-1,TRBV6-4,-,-,CASSDVDRGSCNEQFF,TGTGCCAGCAGTGACGTTGATAGGGGCTCCTGCAATGAGCAGTTCTTC
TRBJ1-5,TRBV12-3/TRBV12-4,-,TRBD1,CASSDRGARPQHF,TGTGCCAGCAGCGACAGGGGTGCAAGGCCCCAGCATTTT
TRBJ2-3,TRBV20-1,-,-,CSALWNTQYF,TGCAGTGCTCTGTGGAATACGCAGTATTTT
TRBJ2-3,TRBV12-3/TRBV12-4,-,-,CASSPIGPADTQYF,TGTGCCAGCAGTCCCATAGGGCCGGCAGATACGCAGTATTTT
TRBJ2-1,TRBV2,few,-,CASSEGGPRVNEQFF,TGTGCCAGCAGTGAAGGAGGGCCCCGAGTTAATGAGCAGTTCTTC
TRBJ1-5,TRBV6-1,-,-,CASQYSNQPQHF,TGTGCCAGCCAGTATAGCAATCAGCCCCAGCATTTT
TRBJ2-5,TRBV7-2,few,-,CASSFRQDAETQYF,TGTGCCAGCAGTTTCCGACAGGATGCAGAGACCCAGTACTTC
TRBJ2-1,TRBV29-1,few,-,CSVEAPQGNEQFF,TGCAGCGTTGAAGCGCCCCAAGGAAATGAGCAGTTCTTC
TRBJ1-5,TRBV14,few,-,CASSKWGDQPQHF,TGTGCCAGCAGCAAATGGGGGGATCAGCCCCAGCATTTT
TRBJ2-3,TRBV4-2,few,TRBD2,CASSQEVAGDRGTDTQYF,TGTGCCAGCAGCCAAGAGGTAGCGGGGGATCGAGGCACAGATACGCAGTATTTT
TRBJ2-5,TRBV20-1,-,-,CSPIGLQETQYF,TGCAGTCCCATAGGACTACAAGAGACCCAGTACTTC
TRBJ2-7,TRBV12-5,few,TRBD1,CASGLILGQGAYEQYF,TGTGCTAGTGGTTTAATTCTCGGACAGGGGGCCTACGAGCAGTACTTC
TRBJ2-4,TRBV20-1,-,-,CSARDRARDAKNIQYF,TGCAGTGCTAGAGATAGGGCCCGAGATGCCAAAAACATTCAGTACTTC
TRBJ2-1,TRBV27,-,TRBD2,CASSLSGRGYNEQFF,TGTGCCAGCAGTTTGAGCGGGAGGGGATACAATGAGCAGTTCTTC
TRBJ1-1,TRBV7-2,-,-,CASSSSRGNTEAFF,TGTGCCAGCAGCTCCTCAAGAGGGAACACTGAAGCTTTCTTT
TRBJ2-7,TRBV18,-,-,CASSTDRVPREQYF,TGTGCCAGCTCAACCGATCGGGTCCCCCGGGAGCAGTACTTC
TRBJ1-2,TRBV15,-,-,CATSSRDDPIWGYTF,TGTGCCACCAGCTCCCGGGACGATCCTATCTGGGGCTACACCTTC
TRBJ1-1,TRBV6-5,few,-,CASSSPGGWNTEAFF,TGTGCCAGCAGTTCCCCGGGGGGGTGGAACACTGAAGCTTTCTTT
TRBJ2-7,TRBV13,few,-,CASSFHDLMTPYEQYF,TGTGCCAGCAGCTTCCATGACCTTATGACACCCTACGAGCAGTACTTC
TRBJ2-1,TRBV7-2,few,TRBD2,CASRPGLAGAYEQFF,TGTGCCAGCAGGCCGGGACTAGCGGGGGCCTATGAGCAGTTCTTC
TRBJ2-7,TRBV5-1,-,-,CASSLYRGSYEQYF,TGCGCCAGCAGCTTGTATCGGGGCTCCTACGAGCAGTACTTC
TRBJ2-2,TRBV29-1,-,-,CSADYTNTGELFF,TGCAGCGCTGACTACACGAACACCGGGGAGCTGTTTTTT
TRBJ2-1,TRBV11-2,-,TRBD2,CASSPGTSGGVGRGANEQFF,TGTGCCAGCAGCCCTGGGACTAGCGGGGGGGTTGGAAGAGGGGCTAATGAGCAGTTCTTC
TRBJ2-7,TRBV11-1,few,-,CASSTVGQTQSSYEQYF,TGTGCCAGCAGCACCGTTGGGCAGACCCAAAGCTCCTACGAGCAGTACTTC
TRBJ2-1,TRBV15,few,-,CATRLPSGGMTYNEQFF,TGTGCCACCAGGCTCCCCTCCGGGGGCATGACCTACAATGAGCAGTTCTTC
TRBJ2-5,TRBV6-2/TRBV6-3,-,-,CASSYSGGRKNEQYF,TGTGCCAGCAGTTACTCCGGGGGGCGCAAGAATGAGCAGTACTTC
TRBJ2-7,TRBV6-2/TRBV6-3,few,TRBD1,CASTLRGLTGGRDEQYF,TGTGCCAGCACCCTCCGGGGATTGACAGGGGGCCGAGACGAGCAGTACTTC
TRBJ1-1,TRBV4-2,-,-,CASSHGTATMRTEAFF,TGTGCCAGCAGCCACGGGACTGCGACAATGCGGACTGAAGCTTTCTTT
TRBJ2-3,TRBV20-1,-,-,CSASLQNLADTQYF,TGCAGTGCTAGCCTGCAAAACCTCGCAGATACGCAGTATTTT
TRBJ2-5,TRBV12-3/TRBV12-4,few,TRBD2,CASSAGTRGTQYF,TGTGCCAGCAGCGCCGGGACTAGGGGGACCCAGTACTTC